The sequence of this T cell receptor beta chain was determined in a study of blood T cell repertoires in COVID-19. Across the whole study: In each case, the material was cDNA or gDNA derived from T cells, B-cell-depleted T cells, or PBMCs.

The CDR3 sequence is 15 residues long. Germline CDR1 is SGHTA and CDR2 is FQGNSA. The trim removed 3 bases at V and 6 bases at J, leaving 4 bases unmatched. TCRdb's copy holds only in-frame clones and misses some; the assay was immunoSEQ multiplex PCR. The repertoire holds some 180,000 clones, about four fifths seen once, with about 3.3% in the top ten. Participants spanned ages about 18 to 100 years and resided in about two dozen US areas. Participant-given clinical history determined each cohort assignment. Participants in the exposed group had met a COVID-19 case in the 2 weeks before joining the study.

The sequencing input was PBMCs or T cells enriched from blood (not recorded which). The chain recombines TRBV7-2 with TRBJ2-7; TRBD2 aligns across 14 bases. The sequence was obtained from a woman aged 30 to 39 who had been exposed to COVID-19. This CDR3 reads CASSLGLAGAGEQYF. CDR3 bases: TGTGCCAGCAGCTTGGGACTAGCGGGGGCAGGCGAGCAGTACTTC.